Listed below are T cell receptor beta chains from one sample, sequenced in a study of T cell responses to AZD1222 COVID-19 vaccine. The protocol was immunoSEQ multiplex PCR, while the TCRdb copy is restricted to in-frame clones and leaves out a portion. The table records over 85,000 clones, around 93% of them present only once. Material: peripheral blood, obtained on day 0 of AZD1222 vaccination. These receptors were collected from an adult in good health. The CDR3 runs from the conserved cysteine through the conserved F or W. Fields, in order: V gene, J gene, clone size, CDR3 length, D gene, CDR3 protein, CDR3 DNA. D genes are given only for firm matches. Only part of the rows carry a size: once, few, many, or a class if the clone is expanded.

TRBV12-3/TRBV12-4	TRBJ2-7	NA	13	NA	CASSPPSGKEQYF	TGTGCCAGCAGTCCCCCGTCCGGGAAGGAGCAGTACTTC
TRBV6-1	TRBJ1-6	NA	15	NA	CASSEGVGDHSPLHF	TGTGCCAGCAGTGAAGGGGTAGGGGATCATTCACCCCTCCACTTT
TRBV12-5	TRBJ1-2	NA	12	NA	CASGLATEFYTF	TGTGCTAGTGGTTTGGCCACAGAGTTCTACACCTTC
TRBV11-2	TRBJ2-4	NA	12	NA	CASSLAKNIQYF	TGTGCCAGCAGCTTGGCCAAAAACATTCAGTACTTC
TRBV7-8	TRBJ1-1	NA	15	TRBD1	CASSKTRTGVTEAFF	TGTGCCAGCAGCAAGACGAGGACAGGGGTCACTGAAGCTTTCTTT
TRBV28	TRBJ1-5	NA	15	NA	CASSLSSISNQPQHF	TGTGCCAGCAGTTTATCTTCCATTAGCAATCAGCCCCAGCATTTT
TRBV5-1	TRBJ2-1	NA	15	TRBD2	CASSPLRGGLDEQFF	TGCGCCAGCAGCCCCCTGCGGGGGGGCCTAGATGAGCAGTTCTTC
TRBV9	TRBJ1-3	NA	16	NA	CASSVGGRRSGNTIYF	TGTGCCAGCAGCGTAGGTGGGCGGCGATCTGGAAACACCATATATTTT
TRBV7-9	TRBJ2-1	few	14	TRBD2	CASSLEGTSGEQFF	TGTGCCAGCAGCTTAGAAGGGACTAGCGGGGAGCAGTTCTTC
TRBV6-5	TRBJ1-1	NA	14	NA	CASSKGRGNTEAFF	TGTGCCAGCAGTAAGGGTCGGGGGAACACTGAAGCTTTCTTT
TRBV28	TRBJ1-2	NA	14	TRBD1	CASIAPTGGYGYTF	TGTGCCAGCATAGCCCCGACAGGGGGCTATGGCTACACCTTC
TRBV6-2/TRBV6-3	TRBJ2-3	once	12	NA	CASSLGTDTQYF	TGTGCCAGCAGTTTGGGGACAGATACGCAGTATTTT
TRBV27	TRBJ2-7	once	14	NA	CASSHRGLGYEQYF	TGTGCCAGCAGTCATCGGGGGTTAGGCTACGAGCAGTACTTC
TRBV14	TRBJ1-3	NA	17	NA	CASSQEDNLGSGNTIYF	TGTGCCAGCAGCCAAGAGGATAACCTGGGGTCTGGAAACACCATATATTTT
TRBV7-9	TRBJ2-3	NA	15	NA	CASSLAGAAPDTQYF	TGTGCCAGCAGCTTAGCGGGGGCGGCCCCCGATACGCAGTATTTT
TRBV2	TRBJ2-7	NA	14	NA	CASSEGGGDYEQYF	TGTGCCAGCAGTGAAGGGGGAGGAGACTACGAGCAGTACTTC